This T cell receptor beta chain originates from a study of CD8 T cells in ankylosing spondylitis. General observations from the study: Researchers report that disease-linked clones proved CD8+ and relatively rare in peripheral blood. Before this, some motif variants had been reported in reactive arthritis synovial fluid and blood. Characteristic of ankylosing spondylitis blood, it appeared, was a TCR beta motif comprising 7 to 9 highly homologous variants. Disease-linked clones reportedly showed significant enrichment in matched ankylosing spondylitis synovial fluid.

V dropped 6 bases and J dropped 10 bases, with 12 bases sitting between them. This CDR3 is built from 11 residues. A note on this clonotype: Its antigen is undetermined.

Quantitative molecular-barcoded 5'-RACE generated the TCR beta libraries. TCRdb itself ran the 5' RACE reads through MiXCR, one entry per CDR3 protein. This table has 500,000 to 550,000 distinct CDR3 sequences, about an eighth appearing once. The source material was blood, either unsorted or a sorted T cell fraction (not recorded which). This rearrangement joins TRBV12-3 or TRBV12-4 to TRBJ1-2; D gene uncertain. This TCR was recovered from a male donor with ankylosing spondylitis. CDR3 sequence reads: CASSFSRDYTF. CDR3 bases: TGTGCCAGCAGCTTCAGCCGTGACTACACCTTC.